What follows describes a single TCR beta chain. Germline loops: CDR1 LGHDT, CDR2 YNNKEL (reference sequence). This CDR3 region has 16 residues. Trimming took 5 bases from V and 12 from J, leaving 23 bases between them. Clones were sequenced by immunoSEQ multiplex PCR, and TCRdb holds only the in-frame ones, with some missing. Here the sample spans 72,000 or so clones, 80% being singletons. The data derive from a study of blood T cell repertoires in COVID-19. What was sequenced was peripheral blood. The receptor was derived from an older man who had recovered from COVID-19. The gene calls are TRBV3-1 (or the pseudogene TRBV3-2) and TRBJ1-6; possible D gene TRBD1, 6 bases. As DNA, the CDR3 is TGTGCCAGCAGCGCCCTTTCCTCGACGGAAGGGGGACCCCTCCACTTT. Translation gives CASSALSSTEGGPLHF.